This entry describes one TCR beta chain. This CDR3 has 13 amino acids. The germline V gene encodes CDR1 SGHNT and CDR2 YYREEE (reference sequence). Trimming stripped 6 bases from V and 8 bases from J, with 15 bases between. Only in-frame clones appear in the TCRdb table, and some are missing; sequencing was by immunoSEQ multiplex PCR. The data hold over 13,000 clones, with approximately 70% observed a single time. This entry is derived from a study of neoadjuvant anti-PD-1 for oral cavity cancer. Sample time point: after neoadjuvant nivolumab, at surgical resection. The sequence was obtained from a person aged 40-85 years with oral cavity squamous cell carcinoma. Sequencing used PBMCs, obtained after nivolumab (anti-PD-1) treatment. The chain combines TRBV5-4 with TRBJ2-1; TRBD2 is a possible D gene (5 bases). As DNA, the CDR3 is TGTGCCAGCAACCGGGAATTTAGCGATGAGCAGTTCTTC. Encoded protein: CASNREFSDEQFF.